Listed here are 18 T cell receptor beta chains from one sample, sequenced in a study of blood T cell repertoires in COVID-19. TCRdb keeps only in-frame clones here, not all; method: immunoSEQ multiplex PCR. Here the sample spans over 45,000 clones, about 77% being singletons. Sample: peripheral blood. These TCRs come from a human donor with active or convalescent COVID-19. The donor label of this sample is uncertain.

In its sample, this clone was seen once. The chain links TRBV6-5 to TRBJ2-7; 8 bases match TRBD2. The CDR3 consists of 15 residues. The V gene's germline CDR1 is MNHEY and CDR2 SVGAGI. V lost 6 bases and J lost 5; bases outside the gene matches: 12. The CDR3 bases are TGTGCCAGCAGGCCACGAGCGGGAGTACGAGACGAGCAGTACTTC. The encoded protein is CASRPRAGVRDEQYF.

The chain recombines TRBV5-4 with TRBJ1-2; 8 bases are shared with TRBD1. After removal of 4 bases from V and 6 bases from J, the junction contained 8 bases not matched to a gene. In germline, CDR1 is SGHNT, CDR2 YYREEE (reference sequence). The CDR3 extends over 14 amino acids. For the CDR3, the DNA is TGTGCCAGCAGCAGTACAGGGGGGGAGAATGGCTACACCTTC. Protein: CASSSTGGENGYTF.

The V and J genes are TRBV7-3 and TRBJ2-3; no reliable D call. Germline CDR1 is SGHTA and CDR2 is FQGTGA. V dropped 1 base and J dropped 4 bases, with 6 bases sitting between them. The CDR3 is 13 residues long. CDR3 loop: CASSLIPADTQYF. In DNA, the CDR3 is TGTGCCAGCAGCTTAATTCCGGCAGATACGCAGTATTTT.

V usage is TRBV11-2 and J usage is TRBJ2-7, with TRBD1 identical over 9 bases. Germline lookup yields CDR1 SGHAT and CDR2 FQNNGV. With V trimmed by 5 bases and J by 4 bases, 12 bases remained unmatched. CDR3 length: 16 amino acids. The CDR3 spells CASSITQTGGGYEQYF. In nucleotides, the CDR3 is TGTGCCAGCAGCATAACCCAAACAGGGGGCGGGTACGAGCAGTACTTC.

CDR3 protein: CASSLTGEKLFF. The CDR3 bases are TGTGCCAGCAGCTTAACGGGTGAAAAACTGTTTTTT. V gene TRBV3-1 (or the pseudogene TRBV3-2) combines with J gene TRBJ1-4, with D hard to call. Between the trimmed V and J ends, which lost 5 bases and 7 bases, there was a span of 8 bases. CDR1 and CDR2 from the germline V gene are LGHDT and YNNKEL (reference sequence). The CDR3 sequence is 12 residues long.

This clone was counted once. The chain combines TRBV7-3 with TRBJ1-1; 7 nucleotides agree with TRBD1. The length of the CDR3 is 14 residues. The J segment lost 5 bases and the V segment lost 5 bases, leaving 8 bases of the junction unmatched. Germline V gene lookup returns CDR1 SGHTA and CDR2 FQGTGA. The CDR3 DNA reads TGTGCCAGCAGCCCACAGGGGATTAAGACTGAAGCTTTCTTT. It is translated as CASSPQGIKTEAFF.

This chain connects TRBV4-2 to TRBJ2-5, with no clear D. The CDR3 length is 14 residues. Per the germline V gene, CDR1 is LGHNA and CDR2 is YNFKEQ. V was clipped by 0 bases and J by 5 bases, with 10 bases between them. CDR3 nucleotides: TGTGCCAGCAGCCAAGATGCCGGTTTGGAGACCCAGTACTTC. This gives the protein CASSQDAGLETQYF.

The V and J genes are TRBV6-5 and TRBJ2-7; D may be TRBD2 (6 bases). This CDR3 has 15 residues. Trimming removed 2 bases from V and 0 bases from J, with 11 bases in between. Germline CDR1 is MNHEY and CDR2 is SVGAGI. The CDR3 coding sequence is TGTGCCAGCAGTTACCCGGCGGGAAACTCCTACGAGCAGTACTTC. Translation: CASSYPAGNSYEQYF.

The V and J genes are TRBV11-2 and TRBJ1-4; the match to TRBD1 covers 10 bases. Losses at the gene ends were 5 bases for V and 16 bases for J; bases not matched to a gene: 7. Germline V gives CDR1 SGHAT, CDR2 FQNNGV. The CDR3 is made up of 12 amino acids. The CDR3 bases are TGTGCCAGCAGCGGGACAGGGGAGACACCGTTTTTT. Translating gives CASSGTGETPFF.

The chain is built from TRBV21-1 and TRBJ1-2; the table assigns TRBD1, which was not confirmed against the DNA. TRBV21-1 is labeled a pseudogene. This CDR3 comprises 15 residues. In DNA, the CDR3 is TGTGCCAGCAGGAAAAATTCAGGTACCCGCTATGGCTACACCTTC. Protein product: CASRKNSGTRYGYTF.

V usage is TRBV29-1 and J usage is TRBJ1-2; 7 bases map to TRBD1. The CDR3 sequence is 13 residues long. Germline assignment: CDR1 SQVTM and CDR2 ANQGSEA. Trimming took 5 bases from V and 2 from J; bases not matched to a gene: 5. The chain's CDR3 is CSVSPGQNYGYTF. Here the CDR3 DNA reads TGCAGCGTTTCTCCGGGACAGAACTATGGCTACACCTTC.

The chain has TRBV19 and TRBJ1-1; D gene uncertain. Looked up from germline, CDR1 is LNHDA and CDR2 is SQIVND (reference sequence). Between the trimmed V and J ends, which lost 1 base and 1 base, there was a span of 10 bases. The CDR3 is 15 amino acids. Here the CDR3 DNA reads TGTGCCAGTAGTATAGGTGGCATTCCGAACACTGAAGCTTTCTTT. Its translation: CASSIGGIPNTEAFF.

The J gene is TRBJ1-1, the V gene TRBV30; 8 nucleotides match TRBD1. The CDR3 consists of 19 residues. Trimming took 2 bases from V and 1 from J; bases not matched to a gene: 18. The germline V gene encodes CDR1 GTSNPN and CDR2 SVGIG (reference sequence). Here the CDR3 reads CAWSTIYSPRTGPNTEAFF. CDR3 coding DNA: TGTGCCTGGAGTACAATTTATTCTCCCCGGACAGGGCCGAACACTGAAGCTTTCTTT.

The chain uses TRBV27 and TRBJ1-1, with TRBD1 as a possible D gene (6 bases). This CDR3 has 15 amino acids. Trimming removed 2 bases from V and 4 bases from J, with 14 bases in between. CDR1 is MNHEY and CDR2 is SMNVEV in the germline V gene (reference sequence). The CDR3 spells CASSLGWGGSTEAFF. The CDR3 DNA sequence: TGTGCCAGCAGTTTAGGTTGGGGGGGCAGCACTGAAGCTTTCTTT.

The chain uses TRBV19 and TRBJ2-7; D is perhaps TRBD2 (6 bases). In germline, CDR1 is LNHDA, CDR2 SQIVND (reference sequence). V lost 5 bases and J 6 bases, leaving 14 bases between the germline ends. The CDR3 extends over 13 amino acids. The CDR3 spells CASSALGGTEQYF. The CDR3 DNA follows: TGTGCCAGTAGTGCCCTTGGGGGGACCGAGCAGTACTTC.

About this clone itself: A much larger clone differs by one base, so this may be a read error. The sample contains more than one DNA sequence encoding this CDR3. The chain employs TRBV4-2 and TRBJ2-2; TRBD1 matches 11 bases. Per germline, CDR1 LGHNA and CDR2 YNFKEQ. This CDR3 is built from 16 residues. V dropped 1 base and J dropped 6; count of bases not matched to a gene: 4. CDR3 amino acids: CASSQGGQGGAGELFF. The DNA for the CDR3 is TGTGCCAGCAGCCAAGGGGGACAGGGGGGGGCCGGGGAGCTGTTTTTT.

This chain links TRBV30 with TRBJ2-2, with 10 nucleotides matching TRBD2. The CDR3 is 17 amino acids. V lost 5 bases, J lost 7 bases, and 16 bases stayed unmatched. Germline CDR1 reads GTSNPN; CDR2 reads SVGIG (reference sequence). As DNA, the CDR3 is TGTGCCTGGGAGGCCTTCGGAGCGGGAGGGCCGCACGGGGAGCTGTTTTTT. Its protein product is CAWEAFGAGGPHGELFF.

The gene calls are TRBV2 and TRBJ2-7; D ambiguous. Trimming removed 10 bases from V and 5 bases from J, with 6 bases in between. Germline CDR1 and CDR2: SNHLY and FYNNEI. CDR3 length: 9 amino acids. CDR3 sequence (DNA): TGTGCCACCGAGAACGAGCAGTACTTC. This gives the protein CATENEQYF. The full variable domain, its missing parts supplied by reference TRBV2 and TRBJ2-7, is EPEVTQTPSHQVTQMGQEVILRCVPISNHLYFYWYRQILGQKVEFLVSFYNNEISEKSEIFDDQFSVERPDGSNFTLKIRSTKLEDSAMYFCATENEQYFGPGTRLTVT.